Shown below are 10 T cell receptor beta chains from a single sample sequenced in a study of tumor-infiltrating lymphocytes in primary liver carcinoma. Each 20-30 mg portion of unsorted bulk tissue served as the source for co-extraction of RNA and DNA. Total RNA amounting to roughly 450 ng was the source from which TCR beta cDNA was made with a constant-region primer. Slightly modified ARM-PCR, run as three nested multiplex PCR rounds, produced the TCR beta libraries. PCR rounds one and two used TRBV1-TRBV30 forward primers with a C-beta reverse primer for roughly 10 cycles each. One entry per CDR3 protein, called by TCRdb with MiXCR from the multiplex PCR reads. The table lists around 79,000 distinct CDR3 sequences, roughly 71% of them singletons. The specimen sequenced was tumor-adjacent normal liver tissue. These receptor sequences come from a man between 35 and 55 years old with primary liver carcinoma and hepatitis B virus infection.

As to this clonotype: The junction departs from the called germline gene at one end, perhaps through a read error. The genes are TRBV19 and TRBJ1-1; D is perhaps TRBD1 (6 bases). Germline lookup yields CDR1 LNHDA and CDR2 SQIVND (reference sequence). The CDR3 sequence is 13 residues long. CDR3 in DNA: TGTGCCACCAAGGACAGTGCGAACACTGGAGCTTTCTTT. Amino acid sequence: CATKDSANTGAFF. The full variable domain, completed using reference TRBV19 and TRBJ1-1, is DGGITQSPKYLFRKEGQNVTLSCEQNLNHDAMYWYRQDPGQGLRLIYYSQIVNDFQKGDIAEGYSVSREKKESFPLTVTSAQKNPTAFYLCATKDSANTGAFFGQGTRLTVV.

The CDR3 DNA reads TGTGCCAGCAACGACCTAGAAGGGACAGACGAGCAGTACTTC. Amino acid sequence: CASNDLEGTDEQYF. The genes are TRBV11-1 and TRBJ2-7; TRBD1 agrees at 7 bases. Germline CDR1 reads SGHAT; CDR2 reads FQDESV (reference sequence). The CDR3 runs 14 residues. V shed 7 bases and J 5 bases; nucleotides not matched to a gene: 11. The whole variable domain, filled in from reference TRBV11-1 and TRBJ2-7, reads EAEVAQSPRYKITEKSQAVAFWCDPISGHATLYWYRQILGQGPELLVQFQDESVVDDSQLPKDRFSAERLKGVDSTLKIQPAELGDSAMYLCASNDLEGTDEQYFGPGTRLTVT.

A single count supports this clonotype. The CDR3: CASSWTSVYYEQYF. The CDR3 coding sequence is TGTGCCAGCAGCTGGACTAGCGTGTACTACGAGCAGTACTTC. The gene calls are TRBV7-9 and TRBJ2-7; TRBD2 aligns across 9 bases. Germline V gene sequence: CDR1 SEHNR, CDR2 FQNEAQ (reference sequence). This CDR3 region has 14 residues. V shed 4 bases and J 3 bases; nucleotides not matched to a gene: 4.

Concerning this clonotype: The junction departs from the called germline gene at one end, perhaps through a read error. The chain has TRBV11-2 and TRBJ2-7; unclear D gene. The CDR3 runs to 13 residues. Germline loops: CDR1 SGHAT, CDR2 FQNNGV. DNA of the CDR3: TGTGCCAGCAGCTTCGACGGCTCCTACAAGCAGTACTTC. It codes for CASSFDGSYKQYF.

Notes on this clonotype: At one boundary the junction diverges from the germline segment, which might be a read error. This sequence joins TRBV4-2 and TRBJ2-6; TRBD1 is a possible D gene (6 bases). Germline CDR1 reads LGHNA; CDR2 reads YNFKEQ. The CDR3 covers 22 residues. The CDR3 coding sequence is TGTGCCAGGAGCCAAGATTTTATACCAGACAGGCGCCTGAGCTCTGGGGCCAACGTCCTGACTTTC. This codes for CARSQDFIPDRRLSSGANVLTF.

There are many counts of this clonotype. V gene TRBV29-1 combines with J gene TRBJ2-7, with D unclear. The V end was cut by 4 bases, the J end by 1 base, with 11 bases between. This CDR3 spans 13 amino acids. Germline lookup yields CDR1 SQVTM and CDR2 ANQGSEA. CDR3 region: CSVAHRASYEQYF. The CDR3, as DNA: TGCAGCGTTGCTCATAGGGCTTCCTACGAGCAGTACTTC.

The sample holds a few counts of this clonotype. The chain recombines TRBV6-2 or TRBV6-3 with TRBJ2-7; D unclear. The V end lost 0 bases, the J end lost 4 bases, and 4 bases lay between the germline ends. There are 12 residues in the CDR3. From germline, CDR1 is MNHEY and CDR2 SVGEGT. The CDR3 DNA reads TGTGCCAGCAGTTACTCCACATACGAGCAGTACTTC. It is translated as CASSYSTYEQYF.

The rearrangement links TRBV29-1 to TRBJ2-3; 8 bases fit TRBD2. The CDR3 totals 14 residues. Germline V CDR1 and CDR2: SQVTM, ANQGSEA. The J segment lost 5 bases and the V segment lost 5 bases, leaving 9 bases of the junction unmatched. CDR3 in DNA: TGCAGCGTTTCGGGAGGGCCGGTGGGAGATACGCAGTATTTT. Translation: CSVSGGPVGDTQYF.

This chain uses TRBV24-1 with TRBJ2-3; 10 nucleotides line up with TRBD1. The CDR3 is made up of 14 amino acids. Germline V gene lookup returns CDR1 KGHDR and CDR2 SFDVKD. Trimming cost V 4 bases and J 7 bases; bases outside gene matches: 4. CDR3 sequence: CATSEGQGRYTQYF. For the CDR3, the DNA is TGTGCCACCAGTGAGGGACAGGGGCGTTATACGCAGTATTTT.

A word on this clonotype: The junction departs from the called germline gene at one end, perhaps through a read error. The chain combines TRBV4-3 with TRBJ2-5; 10 bases are a match to TRBD2. CDR3 length equals 16 residues. Germline CDR1 reads LGHNA; CDR2 reads YSLEER. The CDR3 sequence: CASSPGVAGGGETQCF. DNA for the CDR3: TGCGCCAGCAGCCCGGGAGTAGCGGGAGGTGGGGAGACCCAGTGCTTC.